A single sample gave rise to the 31 T cell receptor beta chains below, sequenced in a study of shared clonotypes between healthy human individuals. Sequencing used immunoSEQ multiplex PCR; TCRdb keeps in-frame clones, though not all of them. The table lists about 1.1 million clones, roughly 74% of them singletons. The sequencing input was memory CD4+ T cells from PBMCs. As for subset: CD45RA-negative fraction. These receptors all come from a man between 18 and 35 years old in good health. Some clones in this sample may be carry-over from other donors' samples.

The chain links TRBV7-2 to TRBJ2-1; no clear D. Germline CDR1 reads SGHTA; CDR2 reads FQGNSA. The germline V and J ends were trimmed by 5 bases and 8 bases, with 7 bases remaining between them. This CDR3 contains 11 residues. CDR3 in DNA: TGTGCCAGCAGCCCCGTCTATGAGCAGTTCTTC. It translates to CASSPVYEQFF. Variable domain in full (rest from reference TRBV7-2 and TRBJ2-1): GAGVSQSPSNKVTEKGKDVELRCDPISGHTALYWYRQSLGQGLEFLIYFQGNSAPDKSGLPSDRFSAERTGGSVSTLTIQRTQQEDSAVYLCASSPVYEQFFGPGTRLTVL.

The chain has TRBV6-1 and TRBJ1-1, with D possibly TRBD1 on 5 matching bases. V lost 7 bases to trimming and J lost 10 bases, with 22 bases between them. The CDR3 runs 14 residues. Germline CDR1 MNHNS, CDR2 SASEGT. The DNA of the CDR3 is TGTGCCAGCATCGGTTTTGCCGGGGGTTTTGGAGCTTTCTTT. Its translation is CASIGFAGGFGAFF.

This clone occurred once. The chain combines TRBV7-8 with TRBJ2-1; 13 bases align to TRBD2. The junction had 1 base not matched to a gene; V was cut back by 5 bases and J by 6 bases. The CDR3 is 14 amino acids. CDR1 SGHVS and CDR2 FQNEAQ come from the germline V gene. CDR3 DNA sequence: TGTGCCAGCAGCCGGACTAGCGGGAGCAATGAGCAGTTCTTC. Translation: CASSRTSGSNEQFF. Combining the CDR3 with reference TRBV7-8 and TRBJ2-1 gives the whole variable domain GAGVSQSPRYKVAKRGQDVALRCDPISGHVSLFWYQQALGQGPEFLTYFQNEAQLDKSGLPSDRFFAERPEGSVSTLKIQRTQQEDSAVYLCASSRTSGSNEQFFGPGTRLTVL.

A few counts support this clone. The chain links TRBV27 to TRBJ1-1; D is possibly TRBD1 (5 bases). V was clipped by 4 bases and J by 1 base, with 10 bases between them. Looked up from germline, CDR1 is MNHEY and CDR2 is SMNVEV (reference sequence). The CDR3 runs to 14 residues. CDR3 region: CASSSIRENTEAFF. CDR3 in DNA: TGTGCCAGCAGTTCTATCAGGGAGAACACTGAAGCTTTCTTT.

V usage is TRBV4-1 and J usage is TRBJ2-3; D is unclear. From germline, CDR1 is MGHRA and CDR2 YSYEKL. The CDR3 extends over 15 amino acids. Trimming pared 4 bases from V and 0 bases from J, leaving 11 bases between. CDR3: CASSRSRSSTDTQYF. CDR3 nucleotide sequence: TGCGCCAGCAGCCGATCCCGGTCCAGCACAGATACGCAGTATTTT.

The chain uses TRBV28 and TRBJ1-4, with D tentatively TRBD1 (6 bases). Germline values: CDR1 MDHEN, CDR2 SYDVKM. Trimming pared 6 bases from V and 2 bases from J, leaving 13 bases between. The CDR3 contains 15 residues. The CDR3 reads CASRNRVPTNEKLFF. The CDR3 region has the DNA TGTGCCAGCAGGAACAGGGTTCCGACTAATGAAAAACTGTTTTTT.

This clone has just one count. The J gene is TRBJ1-2, the V gene TRBV5-1; D unclear. V gave up 4 bases and J gave up 0 bases, with 10 bases separating them. CDR3 size: 14 residues. CDR1 and CDR2 from the germline V gene are SGHRS and YFSETQ. The CDR3 loop reads CASSGSAANYGYTF. The DNA of the CDR3 is TGCGCCAGCAGCGGGTCAGCGGCTAACTATGGCTACACCTTC.

The rearrangement joins TRBV28 to TRBJ2-7; D perhaps matches TRBD2 (7 bases). This CDR3 has 14 amino acids. The V end was cut by 5 bases, the J end by 5 bases, with 16 bases between. Germline-derived CDR1 and CDR2 are MDHEN and SYDVKM. This CDR3 reads CASSKGGIRHEQYF. CDR3 bases: TGTGCCAGCAGTAAGGGGGGGATAAGGCACGAGCAGTACTTC.

The rearrangement joins TRBV27 to TRBJ1-2; D remains unclear. Germline loops: CDR1 MNHEY, CDR2 SMNVEV (reference sequence). This CDR3 spans 13 amino acids. Trimming left V 5 bases short and J 5 bases short, with 12 bases between. The CDR3 loop reads CASSPPGAYGYTF. In DNA, the CDR3 is TGTGCCAGCAGTCCCCCGGGAGCTTATGGCTACACCTTC.

The V and J genes are TRBV6-1 and TRBJ1-6, with TRBD1 matching 7 bases. Germline loops: CDR1 MNHNS, CDR2 SASEGT. V shed 5 bases and J 13 bases; nucleotides not matched to a gene: 8. CDR3 size: 13 residues. For the CDR3, the DNA is TGTGCCAGCAGTCCACAAGGGACAGATCCCCTCCACTTT. As protein: CASSPQGTDPLHF.

The chain is built from TRBV18 and TRBJ2-3; TRBD1 matches 7 bases. Germline lookup yields CDR1 KGHSH and CDR2 LQKENI. Unmatched junction bases numbered 11, after V lost 1 base and J lost 1 base. This CDR3 contains 18 residues. Here the CDR3 DNA reads TGTGCCAGCTCACCACTCCCGCCAGGGGGTTTTGGCACAGATACGCAGTATTTT. This sequence encodes CASSPLPPGGFGTDTQYF.

V usage is TRBV5-5 and J usage is TRBJ2-7; the D is unclear. Per germline, CDR1 SGHKS and CDR2 YYEKEE (reference sequence). This CDR3 is built from 12 residues. Trimming removed 1 base from V and 7 bases from J, with 9 bases in between. The chain's CDR3 is CASSLSTWEQYF. The CDR3 DNA follows: TGTGCCAGCAGCTTGTCGACTTGGGAGCAGTACTTC.

The chain couples TRBV28 to TRBJ2-3; possible D gene TRBD2, 6 bases. CDR1 and CDR2 (germline): MDHEN, SYDVKM. Trimming removed 6 bases from V and 5 bases from J, with 18 bases in between. This CDR3 spans 15 amino acids. CDR3 DNA: TGTGCCAGCAGCCGCCCGAGCGGGTGGGGAGATACGCAGTATTTT. Protein sequence: CASSRPSGWGDTQYF.

This rearrangement joins TRBV19 to TRBJ2-3; TRBD2 matches at 10 bases. CDR3 size: 12 residues. V dropped 10 bases and J dropped 5; count of bases not matched to a gene: 3. CDR1 is LNHDA and CDR2 is SQIVND in the germline V gene (reference sequence). CDR3: CATSGSGDTQYF. CDR3 coding DNA: TGTGCCACTAGCGGGAGTGGAGATACGCAGTATTTT.

This clone was picked up a small number of times. This rearrangement joins TRBV28 to TRBJ2-7; perhaps TRBD2 as D (6 bases). CDR1 MDHEN and CDR2 SYDVKM come from the germline V gene. Trimming shortened V by 3 bases and J by 5 bases, and 17 bases separated the two germline ends. This CDR3 comprises 15 residues. Written as DNA, the CDR3 is TGTGCCAGCAGTTTGGTGCAGGGTGGGAGGAACGAGCAGTACTTC. Its translation: CASSLVQGGRNEQYF.

With regard to this clone: This specimen includes other DNA sequences encoding the same CDR3. CDR3 amino acids: CSASKETQYF. CDR3 nucleotides: TGCAGTGCTAGTAAAGAGACCCAGTACTTC. The chain uses TRBV20-1 and TRBJ2-5, with D hard to call. V lost 3 bases and J 3 bases, leaving 2 bases between the germline ends. The CDR3 loop spans 10 amino acids. Germline V gene sequence: CDR1 DFQATT, CDR2 SNEGSKA (reference sequence).

The CDR3 region is CASSDEGWTEAFF. CDR3 coding DNA: TGTGCCAGCAGTGACGAGGGTTGGACTGAAGCTTTCTTT. This chain uses TRBV2 with TRBJ1-1; D gene ambiguous. This CDR3 is built from 13 residues. Trimming took 3 bases from V and 5 from J, leaving 10 bases between them. The germline V gene encodes CDR1 SNHLY and CDR2 FYNNEI.

The chain combines TRBV5-4 with TRBJ2-5; D tentatively fits TRBD1 or TRBD2 (6 bases each). The CDR3 sequence is 15 residues long. CDR1 SGHNT and CDR2 YYREEE come from the germline V gene (reference sequence). With 4 bases removed from V and 3 bases from J, the gap between germline ends came to 16 bases. This CDR3 reads CASSHNWGAEETQYF. CDR3 coding DNA: TGTGCCAGCAGCCACAATTGGGGGGCCGAAGAGACCCAGTACTTC.

CDR3 sequence: CASSMAWRYTGELFF. The CDR3 nucleotides are TGTGCCAGTAGTATGGCCTGGCGCTACACCGGGGAGCTGTTTTTT. The chain links TRBV19 to TRBJ2-2; D gene uncertain. Germline V gene sequence: CDR1 LNHDA, CDR2 SQIVND (reference sequence). There are 15 residues in the CDR3. Trimming took 3 bases from V and 3 from J, leaving 11 bases between them. Full variable domain (rest looked up from reference TRBV19 and TRBJ2-2): DGGITQSPKYLFRKEGQNVTLSCEQNLNHDAMYWYRQDPGQGLRLIYYSQIVNDFQKGDIAEGYSVSREKKESFPLTVTSAQKNPTAFYLCASSMAWRYTGELFFGEGSRLTVL.

The chain uses TRBV4-1 and TRBJ1-3, with D possibly matching TRBD1 (6 bases). The germline V and J ends were trimmed by 1 base and 8 bases, with 12 bases remaining between them. Germline values: CDR1 MGHRA, CDR2 YSYEKL. CDR3 length: 14 amino acids. The CDR3 loop is CASSQALQGYTIYF. CDR3 DNA: TGCGCCAGCAGCCAAGCCCTACAGGGTTACACCATATATTTT.

V is TRBV18 and J is TRBJ2-7; D is perhaps TRBD2 (5 bases). Germline loops: CDR1 KGHSH, CDR2 LQKENI. The V and J ends lost 6 bases and 2 bases respectively, with 11 bases between them. The CDR3 is made up of 13 amino acids. CDR3 nucleotide sequence: TGTGCCAGCTCGCATAGCGCGACCTACGAGCAGTACTTC. Amino acids: CASSHSATYEQYF.

The chain joins TRBV28 to TRBJ1-5; D possibly corresponds to TRBD1 (6 bases). The CDR3 is 15 residues long. The V and J ends lost 4 bases and 1 base respectively, with 11 bases between them. The V gene's germline CDR1 is MDHEN and CDR2 SYDVKM. CDR3 sequence (DNA): TGTGCCAGCAGTTCTAGGGGGAGCAGCAATCAGCCCCAGCATTTT. Its translation is CASSSRGSSNQPQHF.

This clone was seen only a few times. CDR3 nucleotide sequence: TGTGCCAGCAGCGACCGCGTTCGGACGTTGGGAGGAATTAACCACTATGGCTACACCTTC. Its protein is CASSDRVRTLGGINHYGYTF. The chain has TRBV28 and TRBJ1-2, with D unclear. The germline CDR1 and CDR2 sequences are MDHEN and SYDVKM. The CDR3 sequence is 20 residues long. The V end lost 6 bases, the J end lost 3 bases, and 32 bases lay between the germline ends.

V gene TRBV7-2 combines with J gene TRBJ2-6; D is unclear. V gave up 1 base and J gave up 0 bases, with 10 bases separating them. This CDR3 contains 17 residues. In germline, CDR1 is SGHTA, CDR2 FQGNSA. CDR3 region: CASSLGTRSSGANVLTF. CDR3 nucleotides: TGTGCCAGCAGCTTAGGAACCAGAAGCTCTGGGGCCAACGTCCTGACTTTC.

This chain joins TRBV29-1 and TRBJ2-1, with 7 bases matching TRBD1. Trimming at V came to 4 bases and at J to 8 bases, leaving 11 bases not matched to a gene. In germline, CDR1 is SQVTM, CDR2 ANQGSEA. The CDR3 covers 14 residues. CDR3 amino acids: CSVGRDRVGDEQFF. Here the CDR3 DNA reads TGCAGCGTTGGGCGAGACAGGGTAGGCGATGAGCAGTTCTTC.

The chain has TRBV15 and TRBJ1-2; D is possibly TRBD1 (6 bases). Germline CDR1 reads LNHNV; CDR2 reads YYDKDF (reference sequence). Deletions cut 0 bases from V and 4 bases from J, with 12 bases between. CDR3 size: 15 residues. The chain's CDR3 is CATSRDRGAVYGYTF. CDR3 sequence (DNA): TGTGCCACCAGCAGAGATAGGGGGGCCGTCTATGGCTACACCTTC. Full variable domain (remainder filled in from reference TRBV15 and TRBJ1-2): DAMVIQNPRYQVTQFGKPVTLSCSQTLNHNVMYWYQQKSSQAPKLLFHYYDKDFNNEADTPDNFQSRRPNTSFCFLDIRSPGLGDTAMYLCATSRDRGAVYGYTFGSGTRLTVV.

This rearrangement joins TRBV10-3 to TRBJ2-7, with D uncertain. This CDR3 has 13 residues. CDR1 and CDR2 (germline): ENHRY, SYGVKD. The V gene lost 2 bases and the J gene lost 5 bases, with 10 bases spanning the gap. In DNA form, the CDR3 reads TGTGCCATCAGTGAGCCCCCGAAACACGAGCAGTACTTC. The encoded protein is CAISEPPKHEQYF.

Only one count was recorded for this clone. The CDR3 is CASSIVGGQATYEQYF. In DNA form, the CDR3 reads TGTGCCAGTAGTATAGTTGGGGGACAGGCGACCTACGAGCAGTACTTC. V and J are TRBV19 and TRBJ2-7, with TRBD1 matching over 8 bases. This CDR3 has 16 residues. V gave up 1 base and J gave up 2 bases; unmatched junction bases: 7. The germline CDR1 and CDR2 sequences are LNHDA and SQIVND (reference sequence).

This chain uses TRBV7-2 with TRBJ2-5; the match to TRBD1 covers 8 bases. Trimming took 3 bases from V and 3 from J; bases not matched to a gene: 3. The germline CDR1 and CDR2 sequences are SGHTA and FQGNSA. This CDR3 comprises 14 residues. The CDR3 protein is CASSFPDREETQYF. The CDR3 DNA reads as TGTGCCAGCAGCTTCCCGGACAGGGAAGAGACCCAGTACTTC.

The chain carries TRBV19 and TRBJ2-2; D remains ambiguous. Trimming took off 2 bases at V and 6 bases at J, with 10 bases between the two ends. In germline, CDR1 is LNHDA, CDR2 SQIVND (reference sequence). This CDR3 has 14 residues. The chain's CDR3 is CASSIKASAGELFF. CDR3 nucleotides: TGTGCCAGTAGTATAAAGGCCAGCGCCGGGGAGCTGTTTTTT.

This sequence joins TRBV19 and TRBJ2-5; D not resolved. V was shortened by 4 bases and J by 4 bases, with 10 bases between the two germline ends. This CDR3 comprises 13 residues. In germline, CDR1 is LNHDA, CDR2 SQIVND (reference sequence). In DNA, the CDR3 is TGTGCCAGTAGTACCGCTTCGGGAGAGACCCAGTACTTC. Its translation: CASSTASGETQYF.